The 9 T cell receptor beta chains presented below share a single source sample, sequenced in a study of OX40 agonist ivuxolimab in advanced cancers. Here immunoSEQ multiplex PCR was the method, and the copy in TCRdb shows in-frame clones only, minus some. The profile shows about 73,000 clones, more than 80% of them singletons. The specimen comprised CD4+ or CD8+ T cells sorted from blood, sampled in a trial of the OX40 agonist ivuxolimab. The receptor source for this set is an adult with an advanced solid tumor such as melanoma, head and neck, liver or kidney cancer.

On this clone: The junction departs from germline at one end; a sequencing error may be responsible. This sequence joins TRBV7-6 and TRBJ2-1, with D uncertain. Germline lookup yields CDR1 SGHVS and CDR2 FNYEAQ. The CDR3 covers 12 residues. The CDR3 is CASSLVADELFF. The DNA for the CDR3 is TGTGCCAGCAGCTTAGTGGCGGATGAGCTGTTCTTC.

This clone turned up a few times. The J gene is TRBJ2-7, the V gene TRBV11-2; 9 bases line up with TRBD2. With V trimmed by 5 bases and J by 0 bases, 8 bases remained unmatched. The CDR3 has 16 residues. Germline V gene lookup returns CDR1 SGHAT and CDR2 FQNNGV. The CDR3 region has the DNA TGTGCCAGCAGCCCCTATGCGGGACTAGCCTCCTACGAGCAGTACTTC. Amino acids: CASSPYAGLASYEQYF.

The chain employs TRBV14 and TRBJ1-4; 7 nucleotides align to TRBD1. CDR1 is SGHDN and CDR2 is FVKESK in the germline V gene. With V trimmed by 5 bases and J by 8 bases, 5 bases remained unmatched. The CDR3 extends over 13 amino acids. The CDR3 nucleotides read TGTGCCAGCAGCTCAGGGGGAGAAGAAAAACTGTTTTTT. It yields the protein CASSSGGEEKLFF.

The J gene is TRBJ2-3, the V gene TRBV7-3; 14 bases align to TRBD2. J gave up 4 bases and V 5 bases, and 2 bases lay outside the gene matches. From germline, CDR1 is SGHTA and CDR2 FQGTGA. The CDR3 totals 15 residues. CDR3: CASSPTSGRADTQYF. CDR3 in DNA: TGTGCCAGCAGCCCGACTAGCGGGAGGGCAGATACGCAGTATTTT. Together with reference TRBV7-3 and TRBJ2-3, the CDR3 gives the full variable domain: GAGVSQTPSNKVTEKGKYVELRCDPISGHTALYWYRQSLGQGPEFLIYFQGTGAADDSGLPNDRFFAVRPEGSVSTLKIQRTERGDSAVYLCASSPTSGRADTQYFGPGTRLTVL.

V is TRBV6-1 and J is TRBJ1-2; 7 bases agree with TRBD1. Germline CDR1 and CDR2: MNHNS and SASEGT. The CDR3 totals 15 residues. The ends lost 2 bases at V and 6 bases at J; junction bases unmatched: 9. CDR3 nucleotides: TGTGCCAGCAGTGAACCGCGAGGGGGCGAGGATGGCTACACCTTC. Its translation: CASSEPRGGEDGYTF.

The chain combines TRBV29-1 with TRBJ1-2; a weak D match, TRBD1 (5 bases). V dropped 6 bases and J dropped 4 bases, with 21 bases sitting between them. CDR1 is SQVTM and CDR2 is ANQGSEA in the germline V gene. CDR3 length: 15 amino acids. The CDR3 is CSVLGARFDPYGYTF. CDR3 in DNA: TGCAGCGTCCTCGGGGCCAGGTTCGATCCCTATGGCTACACCTTC.

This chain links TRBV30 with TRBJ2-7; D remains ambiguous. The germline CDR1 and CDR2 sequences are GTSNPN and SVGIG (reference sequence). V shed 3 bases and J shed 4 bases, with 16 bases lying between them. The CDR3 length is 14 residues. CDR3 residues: CAWRHGVIEYEQYF. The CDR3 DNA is TGTGCCTGGAGGCATGGGGTAATTGAGTACGAGCAGTACTTC.

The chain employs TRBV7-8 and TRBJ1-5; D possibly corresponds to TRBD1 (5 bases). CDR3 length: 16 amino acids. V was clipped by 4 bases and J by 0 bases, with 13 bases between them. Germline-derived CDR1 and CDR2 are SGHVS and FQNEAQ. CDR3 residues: CASSSQTAYSNQPQHF. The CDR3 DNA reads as TGTGCCAGCAGCTCCCAGACAGCATATAGCAATCAGCCCCAGCATTTT.

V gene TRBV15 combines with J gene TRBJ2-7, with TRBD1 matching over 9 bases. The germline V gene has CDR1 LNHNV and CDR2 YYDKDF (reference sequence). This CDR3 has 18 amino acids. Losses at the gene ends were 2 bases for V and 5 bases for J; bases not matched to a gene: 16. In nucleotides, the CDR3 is TGTGCCACCAGCAGATCACTTTTCGGGGGACAGGGTCCGCACGAGCAGTACTTC. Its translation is CATSRSLFGGQGPHEQYF.